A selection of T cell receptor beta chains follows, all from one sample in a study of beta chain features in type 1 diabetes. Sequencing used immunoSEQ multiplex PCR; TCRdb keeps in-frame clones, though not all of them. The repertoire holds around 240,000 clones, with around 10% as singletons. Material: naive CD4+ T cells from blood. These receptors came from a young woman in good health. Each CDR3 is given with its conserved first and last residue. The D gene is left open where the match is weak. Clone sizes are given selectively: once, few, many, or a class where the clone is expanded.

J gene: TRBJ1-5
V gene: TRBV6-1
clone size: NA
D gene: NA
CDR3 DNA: TGTGCCAGCAGTGAACTGCGACAGGTGCGCAATCAGCCCCAGCATTTT
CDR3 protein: CASSELRQVRNQPQHF

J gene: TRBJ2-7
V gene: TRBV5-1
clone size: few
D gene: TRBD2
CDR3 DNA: TGCGCCAGCAGCCCGGGGGGGTATCGGGGCCTCCCCTACGAGCAGTACTTC
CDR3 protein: CASSPGGYRGLPYEQYF

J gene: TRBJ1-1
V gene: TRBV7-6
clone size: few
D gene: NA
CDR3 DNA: TGTGCCAGCAGCCGATGGACAGTGAACACTGAAGCTTTCTTT
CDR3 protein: CASSRWTVNTEAFF

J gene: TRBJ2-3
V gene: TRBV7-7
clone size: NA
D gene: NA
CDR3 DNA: TGTGCCAGCAGCTTAGGACAGGCCTGGGGCACAGATACGCAGTATTTT
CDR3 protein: CASSLGQAWGTDTQYF

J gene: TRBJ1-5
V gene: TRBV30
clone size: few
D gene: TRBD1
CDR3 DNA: TGTGCCTGGAGTGAGTTTGGGACAGGGCGTCGGGGCAATCAGCCCCAGCATTTT
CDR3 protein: CAWSEFGTGRRGNQPQHF

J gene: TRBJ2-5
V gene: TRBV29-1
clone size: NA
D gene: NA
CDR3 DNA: TGCAGCGTTGAGTCCGGGAATGAGCAGTACTTC
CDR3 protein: CSVESGNEQYF

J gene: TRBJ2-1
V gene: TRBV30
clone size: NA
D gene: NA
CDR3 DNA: TGTGCCTGGAGTGTACTTGAAGGGAGGCAGTTCTTC
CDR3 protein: CAWSVLEGRQFF

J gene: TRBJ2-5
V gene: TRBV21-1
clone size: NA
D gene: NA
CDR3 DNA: TGTGCCAGCAGCAAAGAGGGACAGGGGGCGGGAGAGACCCAGTACTTC
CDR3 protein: CASSKEGQGAGETQYF

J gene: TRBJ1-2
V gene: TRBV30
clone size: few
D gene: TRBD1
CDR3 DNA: TGTGCCTGGAGTGATACAGGGGCAAGAGAGTATGGCTACACCTTC
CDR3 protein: CAWSDTGAREYGYTF

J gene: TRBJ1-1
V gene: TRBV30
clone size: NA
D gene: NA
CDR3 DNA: TGTGCCTGGACGTCCTTGAGGGCAAACACTGAAGCTTTCTTT
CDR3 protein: CAWTSLRANTEAFF

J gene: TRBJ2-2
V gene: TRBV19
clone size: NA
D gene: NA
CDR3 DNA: TGTGCCAGTCTGGACGGACTAAGAACCGGGGAGCTGTTTTTT
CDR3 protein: CASLDGLRTGELFF

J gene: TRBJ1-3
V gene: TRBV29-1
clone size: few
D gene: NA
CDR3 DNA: TGCAGCGGCCGGGGTACTGGAAACACCATATATTTT
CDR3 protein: CSGRGTGNTIYF

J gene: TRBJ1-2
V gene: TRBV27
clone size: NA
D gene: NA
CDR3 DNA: TGTGCCAGCAGTTTGAGGGCGGATGGACGGGGCTACACCTTC
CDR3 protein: CASSLRADGRGYTF

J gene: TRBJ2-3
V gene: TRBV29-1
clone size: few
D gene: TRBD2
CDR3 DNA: TGCAGCGTGAGACTAGCGCTCACAGATACGCAGTATTTT
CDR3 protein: CSVRLALTDTQYF

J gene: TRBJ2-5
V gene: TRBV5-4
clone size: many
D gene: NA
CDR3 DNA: TGTGCCAGCAGCAGTGACAGGCCCGGAGAGACCCAGTACTTC
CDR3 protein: CASSSDRPGETQYF

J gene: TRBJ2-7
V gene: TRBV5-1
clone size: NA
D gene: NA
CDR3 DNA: TGCGCCAGCAGCTCACAGGACCAGAACTACGAGCAGTACTTC
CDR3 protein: CASSSQDQNYEQYF

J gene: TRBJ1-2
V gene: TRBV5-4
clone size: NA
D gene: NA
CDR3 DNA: TGTGCCAGCAGGCTTGCGGGGGCCACTGTTTATGGCTACACCTTC
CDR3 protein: CASRLAGATVYGYTF

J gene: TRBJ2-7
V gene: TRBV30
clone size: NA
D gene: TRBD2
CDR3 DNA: TGTGCCTGGAGTGTGGCTAGCGGAGCGTACGAGCAGTACTTC
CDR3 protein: CAWSVASGAYEQYF

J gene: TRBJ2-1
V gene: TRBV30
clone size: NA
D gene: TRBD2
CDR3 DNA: TGTGCCTGGGGCCTTAGCGGGAGCTTCAATGAGCAGTTCTTC
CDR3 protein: CAWGLSGSFNEQFF

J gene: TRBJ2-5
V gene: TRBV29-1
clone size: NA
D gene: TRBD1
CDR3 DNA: TGCAGCGCCAAAAGGCGACAGGGGGCGAAACAAGAGACCCAGTACTTC
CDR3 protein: CSAKRRQGAKQETQYF

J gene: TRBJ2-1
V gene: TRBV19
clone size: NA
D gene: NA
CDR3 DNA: TGTGCCAGTAGTCCCCGGGACTTCCCCTACAATGAGCAGTTCTTC
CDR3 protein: CASSPRDFPYNEQFF

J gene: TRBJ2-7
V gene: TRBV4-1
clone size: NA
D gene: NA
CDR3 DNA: TGCGCCAGCAGCCAAGAAACTTCGACAGCCTACGAGCAGTACTTC
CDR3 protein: CASSQETSTAYEQYF

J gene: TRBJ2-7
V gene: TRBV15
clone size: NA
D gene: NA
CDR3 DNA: TGTGCCACCAGCACATGGGGGGGAACAGGGAAGTACGAGCAGTACTTC
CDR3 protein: CATSTWGGTGKYEQYF

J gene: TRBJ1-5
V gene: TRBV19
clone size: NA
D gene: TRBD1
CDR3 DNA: TGTGCCAGTAGTATCGAGATTGGAGGGGGCGGCAATCAGCCCCAGCATTTT
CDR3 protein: CASSIEIGGGGNQPQHF

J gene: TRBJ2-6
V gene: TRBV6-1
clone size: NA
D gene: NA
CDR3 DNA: TGTGCCAGCAGTGACGCCCCGGTCTCTGGGGCCAACGTCCTGACTTTC
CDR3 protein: CASSDAPVSGANVLTF

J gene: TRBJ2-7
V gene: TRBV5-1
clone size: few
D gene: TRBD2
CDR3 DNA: TGCGCCAGCAGCTCGACTAGCGGGAGGTACGAGCAGTACTTC
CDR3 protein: CASSSTSGRYEQYF

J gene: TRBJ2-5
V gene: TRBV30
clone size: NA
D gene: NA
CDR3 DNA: TGTGCCTGGAGTACAGGGGGGGCGGGGACCCAGTACTTC
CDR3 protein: CAWSTGGAGTQYF

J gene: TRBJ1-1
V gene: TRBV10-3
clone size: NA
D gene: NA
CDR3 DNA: TGTGCCACCCTGTCACAGAACACTGAAGCTTTCTTT
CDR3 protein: CATLSQNTEAFF

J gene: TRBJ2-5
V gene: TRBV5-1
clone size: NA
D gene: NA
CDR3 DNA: TGCGCCAGCAGCCCGCTCCGGGGGGCTTACGAGACCCAGTACTTC
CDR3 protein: CASSPLRGAYETQYF

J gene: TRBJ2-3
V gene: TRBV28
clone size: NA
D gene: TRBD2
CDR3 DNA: TGTGCCAGCAGTCCGACTAGCGGGAGGCGGTCAGATACGCAGTATTTT
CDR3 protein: CASSPTSGRRSDTQYF

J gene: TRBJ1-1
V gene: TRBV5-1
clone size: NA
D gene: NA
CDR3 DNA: TGCGCCAGCAGAGCCGACACCATCTTGAACACTGAAGCTTTCTTT
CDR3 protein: CASRADTILNTEAFF

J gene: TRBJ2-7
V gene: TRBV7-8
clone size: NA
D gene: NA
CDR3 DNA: TGTGCCAGCAGCTTAAGAGAAGTCTACGAGCAGTACTTC
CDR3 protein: CASSLREVYEQYF

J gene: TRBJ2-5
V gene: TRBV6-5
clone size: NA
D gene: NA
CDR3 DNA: TGTGCCAGCAGGGCCGGGACACGTGAGACCCAGTACTTC
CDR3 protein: CASRAGTRETQYF

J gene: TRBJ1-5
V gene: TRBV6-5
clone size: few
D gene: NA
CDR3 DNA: TGTGCCAGCAGTTACATGAGGTCCGATCAGCCCCAGCATTTT
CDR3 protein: CASSYMRSDQPQHF

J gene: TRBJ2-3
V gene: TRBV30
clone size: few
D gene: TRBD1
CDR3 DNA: TGTGCCTGGAGGGACAGGGCCCGCACAGATACGCAGTATTTT
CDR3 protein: CAWRDRARTDTQYF

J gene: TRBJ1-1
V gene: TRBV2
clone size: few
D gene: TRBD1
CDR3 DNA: TGTGCCAGCAGTGTGGAGGGGGCAGCCGACACTGAAGCTTTCTTT
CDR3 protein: CASSVEGAADTEAFF

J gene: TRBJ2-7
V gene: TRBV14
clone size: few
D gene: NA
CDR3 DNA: TGTGCCAGCAGTCTTGCCTACGAGCAGTACTTC
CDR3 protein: CASSLAYEQYF

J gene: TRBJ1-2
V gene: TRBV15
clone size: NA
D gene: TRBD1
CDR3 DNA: TGTGCCACCAGCAGTCCAGGGGGCAACTATGGCTACACCTTC
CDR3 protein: CATSSPGGNYGYTF

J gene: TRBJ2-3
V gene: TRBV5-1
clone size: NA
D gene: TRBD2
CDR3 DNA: TGCGCCAGCAGCTTGCGGGCTAGCGGGGGGGCCCGAGATACGCAGTATTTT
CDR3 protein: CASSLRASGGARDTQYF

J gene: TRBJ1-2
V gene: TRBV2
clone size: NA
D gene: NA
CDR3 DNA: TGTGCCAGCAGTGACACAGGCAACTATGGCTACACCTTC
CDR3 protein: CASSDTGNYGYTF

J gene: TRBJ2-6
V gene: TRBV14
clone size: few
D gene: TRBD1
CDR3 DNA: TGTGCCAGCAGCCGGACAGGGAGAACTGGGGCCAACGTCCTGACTTTC
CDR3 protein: CASSRTGRTGANVLTF

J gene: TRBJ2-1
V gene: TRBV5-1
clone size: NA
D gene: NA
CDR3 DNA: TGCGCCAGCAGCTTGGGAGTAGGTGGGAGGACCCTCAATGAGCAGTTCTTC
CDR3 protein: CASSLGVGGRTLNEQFF

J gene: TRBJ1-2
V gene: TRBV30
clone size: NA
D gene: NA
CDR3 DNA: TGTGCCTGGACGATGGGCTCGGGAGGCTACACCTTC
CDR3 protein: CAWTMGSGGYTF

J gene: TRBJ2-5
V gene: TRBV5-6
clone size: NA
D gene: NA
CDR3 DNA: TGTGCCAGCAGCCGAGGGACTCTTGGTGTCGAGACCCAGTACTTC
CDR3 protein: CASSRGTLGVETQYF

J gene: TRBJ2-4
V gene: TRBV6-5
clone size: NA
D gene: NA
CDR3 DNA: TGTGCCAGCAGTTACCGCGACAACCGCGACATTCAGTACTTC
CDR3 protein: CASSYRDNRDIQYF

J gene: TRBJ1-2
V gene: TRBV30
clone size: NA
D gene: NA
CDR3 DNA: TGTGCCTGGAATGTGGGGACTTCCTATGGCTACACCTTC
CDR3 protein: CAWNVGTSYGYTF